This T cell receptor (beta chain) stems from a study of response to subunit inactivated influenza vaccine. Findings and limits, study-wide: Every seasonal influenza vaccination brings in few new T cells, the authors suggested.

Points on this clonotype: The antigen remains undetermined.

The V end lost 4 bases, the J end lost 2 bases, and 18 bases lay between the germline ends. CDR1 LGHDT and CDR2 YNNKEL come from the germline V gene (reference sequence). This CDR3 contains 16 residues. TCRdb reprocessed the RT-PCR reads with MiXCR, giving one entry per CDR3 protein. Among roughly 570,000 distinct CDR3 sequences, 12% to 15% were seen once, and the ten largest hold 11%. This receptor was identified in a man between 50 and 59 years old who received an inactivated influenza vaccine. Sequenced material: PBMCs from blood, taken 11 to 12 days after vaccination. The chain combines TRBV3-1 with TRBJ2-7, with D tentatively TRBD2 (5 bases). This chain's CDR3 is CASSPLRQDSPYEQYF. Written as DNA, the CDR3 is TGTGCCAGCAGCCCTCTCCGGCAGGACTCCCCCTACGAGCAGTACTTC.